This T cell receptor beta chain appears in the sequencing data of a study of CD8 T cells in ankylosing spondylitis. Study results and caveats: Prior literature has documented some motif variants in synovial fluid and blood from reactive arthritis. Clones linked to disease, bearing a CD8+ phenotype, were relatively rare in peripheral blood. For ankylosing spondylitis blood, a TCR beta motif of about eight highly homologous variants appeared characteristic.

The TCR beta libraries were generated through quantitative 5'-RACE incorporating molecular barcodes. TCRdb used MiXCR to reprocess the 5' RACE reads, holding one entry per CDR3 protein. This table holds about 240,000 distinct CDR3 sequences, over 8.5% found once. Germline V gives CDR1 MNHNS, CDR2 SASEGT. V was trimmed by 5 bases and J by 10 bases, leaving 21 bases between them. CDR3 length equals 16 residues. There are many counts of this clonotype. Its antigen is not known. This TCR was recovered from a male donor with ankylosing spondylitis or in good health (not recorded which). The source material was blood, either unsorted or a sorted T cell fraction (not recorded which). The V gene is TRBV6-1, the J gene TRBJ1-6; possibly TRBD1 for D (6 bases). The CDR3 sequence is CASSRSSGAEGSPLHF. For the CDR3, the DNA is TGTGCCAGCAGTCGAAGTTCAGGGGCCGAAGGGTCACCCCTCCACTTT.